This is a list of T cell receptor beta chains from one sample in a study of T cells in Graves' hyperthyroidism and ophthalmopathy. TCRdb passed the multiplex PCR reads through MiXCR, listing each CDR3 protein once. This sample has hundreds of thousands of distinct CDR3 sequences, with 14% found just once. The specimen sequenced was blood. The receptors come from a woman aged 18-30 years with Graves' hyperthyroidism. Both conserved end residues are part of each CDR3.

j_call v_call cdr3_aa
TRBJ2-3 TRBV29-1 CSAVGLLQGPRRASTDTQYF
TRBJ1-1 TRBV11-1 CASSFARRNTEAFF
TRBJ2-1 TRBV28 CASSLIDNEQFF
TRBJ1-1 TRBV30 CAWNRGDRTEAFF
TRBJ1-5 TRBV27 CASSVGTGSNQPQHF
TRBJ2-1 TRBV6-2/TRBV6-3 CAGDNGLNEQFF
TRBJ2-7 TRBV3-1 CASSLGTSGKDYEQYF
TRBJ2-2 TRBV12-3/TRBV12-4 CASSLTGRDTGELFF
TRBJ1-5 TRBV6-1 CASGQVGNNQPQHF
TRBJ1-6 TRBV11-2 CASSPVRSVNSPLHF
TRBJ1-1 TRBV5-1 CASSPGTALMNTEAFF
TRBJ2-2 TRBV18 CASSPRTSTGELFF
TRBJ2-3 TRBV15 CATSSERGGLLDTQYF
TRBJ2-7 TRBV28 CASSLIGVAYEQYF
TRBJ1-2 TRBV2 CASRQVNYGYTF
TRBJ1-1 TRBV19 CASRRGQGNTEAFF
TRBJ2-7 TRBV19 CASSIGAGAAYEQYF
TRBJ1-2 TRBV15 CATSTGTGRANYGYTF
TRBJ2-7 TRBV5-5 CASSLSVGTYEQYF
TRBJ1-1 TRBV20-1 CSASIPGTVSGLNTEAFF
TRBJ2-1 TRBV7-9 CASSQREDEQFF
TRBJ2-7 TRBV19 CASSWGLAASYEQYF
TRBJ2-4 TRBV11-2 CASSTGTGGGSIQYF
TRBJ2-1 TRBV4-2 CASSQDLRTSGRAGDEQFF
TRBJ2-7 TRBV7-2 CASSPRLAGVYEQYF